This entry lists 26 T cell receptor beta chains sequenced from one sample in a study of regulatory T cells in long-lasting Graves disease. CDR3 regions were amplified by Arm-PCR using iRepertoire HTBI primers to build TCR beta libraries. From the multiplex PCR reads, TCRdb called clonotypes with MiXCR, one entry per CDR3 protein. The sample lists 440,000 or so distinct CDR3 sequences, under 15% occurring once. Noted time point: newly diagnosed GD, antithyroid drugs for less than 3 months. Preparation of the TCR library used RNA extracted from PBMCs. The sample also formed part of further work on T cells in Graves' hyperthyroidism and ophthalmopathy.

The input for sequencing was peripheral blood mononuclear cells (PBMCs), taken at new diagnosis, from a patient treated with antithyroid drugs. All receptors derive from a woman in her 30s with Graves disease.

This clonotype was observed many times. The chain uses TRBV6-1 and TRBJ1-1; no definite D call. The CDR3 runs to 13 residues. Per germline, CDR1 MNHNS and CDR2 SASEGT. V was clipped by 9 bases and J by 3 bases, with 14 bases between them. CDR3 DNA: TGTGCCAGTCGGATCATCTGGGACACTGAAGCTTTCTTT. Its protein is CASRIIWDTEAFF.

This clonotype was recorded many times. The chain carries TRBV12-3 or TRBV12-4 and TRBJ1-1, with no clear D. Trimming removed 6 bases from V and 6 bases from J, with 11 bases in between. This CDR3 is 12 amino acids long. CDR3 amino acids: CASSTIRPEAFF. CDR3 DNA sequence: TGTGCCAGCAGCACGATACGACCTGAAGCTTTCTTT.

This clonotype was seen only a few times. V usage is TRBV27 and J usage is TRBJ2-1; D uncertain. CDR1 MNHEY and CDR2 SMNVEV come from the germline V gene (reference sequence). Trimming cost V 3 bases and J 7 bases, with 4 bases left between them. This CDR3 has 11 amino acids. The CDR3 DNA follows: TGTGCCAGCAGTTTTGTAAATGAGCAGTTCTTC. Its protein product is CASSFVNEQFF.

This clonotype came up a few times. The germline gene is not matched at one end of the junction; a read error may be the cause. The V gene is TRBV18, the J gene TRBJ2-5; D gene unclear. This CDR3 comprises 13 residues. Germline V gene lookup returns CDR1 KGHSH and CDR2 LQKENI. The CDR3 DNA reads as TGTGCCAGCTCACCACCTTCGGACGAGACCCGGTACTTC. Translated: CASSPPSDETRYF.

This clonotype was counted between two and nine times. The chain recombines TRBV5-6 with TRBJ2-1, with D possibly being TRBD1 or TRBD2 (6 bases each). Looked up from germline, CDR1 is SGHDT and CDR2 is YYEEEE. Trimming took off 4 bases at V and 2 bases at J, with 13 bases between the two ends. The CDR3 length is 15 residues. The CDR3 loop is CASSGTGTPYNEQFF. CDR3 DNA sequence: TGTGCCAGCAGCGGAACAGGGACTCCCTACAATGAGCAGTTCTTC.

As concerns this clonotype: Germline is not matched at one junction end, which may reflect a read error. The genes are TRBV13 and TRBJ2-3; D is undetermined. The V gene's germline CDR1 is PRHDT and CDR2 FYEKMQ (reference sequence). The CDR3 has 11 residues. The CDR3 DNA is TGTGCCAACAGCACCACAGATACGCAGTATTTT. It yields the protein CANSTTDTQYF.

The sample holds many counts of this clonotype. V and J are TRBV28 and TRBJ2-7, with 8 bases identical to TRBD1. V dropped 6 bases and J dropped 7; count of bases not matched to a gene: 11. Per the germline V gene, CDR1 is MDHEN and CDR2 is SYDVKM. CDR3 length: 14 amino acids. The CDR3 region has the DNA TGTGCCAGCAGCCCCCCGGCCAGGGGGCGGGAGCAGTACTTC. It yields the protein CASSPPARGREQYF.

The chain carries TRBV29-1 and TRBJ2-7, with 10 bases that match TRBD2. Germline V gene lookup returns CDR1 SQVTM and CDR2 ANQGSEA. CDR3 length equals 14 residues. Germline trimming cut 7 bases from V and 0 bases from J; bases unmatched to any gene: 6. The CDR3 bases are TGCAGCGGCAGACTAGCGGGCAACTCCTACGAGCAGTACTTC. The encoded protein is CSGRLAGNSYEQYF.

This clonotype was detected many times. CDR3 region: CAWRRDYETQYF. CDR3 bases: TGTGCCTGGAGGCGGGACTACGAGACCCAGTACTTC. The chain has TRBV30 and TRBJ2-5; 7 bases fit TRBD2. V lost 3 bases, J lost 5 bases, and 3 bases stayed unmatched. Germline values: CDR1 GTSNPN, CDR2 SVGIG (reference sequence). This CDR3 comprises 12 residues.

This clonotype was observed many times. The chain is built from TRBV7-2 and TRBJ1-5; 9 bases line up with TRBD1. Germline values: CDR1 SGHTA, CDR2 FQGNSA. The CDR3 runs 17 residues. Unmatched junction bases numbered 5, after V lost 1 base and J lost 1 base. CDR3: CASSLGDRATSNQPQHF. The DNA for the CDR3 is TGTGCCAGCAGCTTAGGGGACAGGGCCACGAGCAATCAGCCCCAGCATTTT.

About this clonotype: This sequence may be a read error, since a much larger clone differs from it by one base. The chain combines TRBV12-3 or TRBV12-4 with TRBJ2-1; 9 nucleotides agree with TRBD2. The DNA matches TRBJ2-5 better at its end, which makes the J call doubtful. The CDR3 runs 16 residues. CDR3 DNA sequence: TGTGCCAGCAGTTTAGGGGCTAGCGGGACGCACGAGACCCAGTACTTC. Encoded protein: CASSLGASGTHETQYF.

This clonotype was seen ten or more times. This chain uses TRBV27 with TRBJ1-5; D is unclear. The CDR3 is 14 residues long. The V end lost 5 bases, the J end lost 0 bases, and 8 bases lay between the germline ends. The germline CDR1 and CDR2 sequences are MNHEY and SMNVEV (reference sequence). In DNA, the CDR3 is TGTGCCAGCAGTCCCCAGTATAGCAATCAGCCCCAGCATTTT. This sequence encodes CASSPQYSNQPQHF.

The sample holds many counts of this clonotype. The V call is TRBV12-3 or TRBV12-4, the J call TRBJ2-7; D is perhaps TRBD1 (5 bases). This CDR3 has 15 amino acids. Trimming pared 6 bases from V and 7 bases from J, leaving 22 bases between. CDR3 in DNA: TGTGCCAGCAGCAAGACAGAACTTCTAGGTAAAGAGCAGTACTTC. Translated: CASSKTELLGKEQYF.

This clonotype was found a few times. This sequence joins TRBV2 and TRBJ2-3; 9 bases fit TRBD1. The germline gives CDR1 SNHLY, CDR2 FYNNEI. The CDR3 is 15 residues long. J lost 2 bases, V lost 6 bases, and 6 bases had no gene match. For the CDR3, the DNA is TGTGCCAGCAGCAAAGGGACAGGGACCACAGATACGCAGTATTTT. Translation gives CASSKGTGTTDTQYF.

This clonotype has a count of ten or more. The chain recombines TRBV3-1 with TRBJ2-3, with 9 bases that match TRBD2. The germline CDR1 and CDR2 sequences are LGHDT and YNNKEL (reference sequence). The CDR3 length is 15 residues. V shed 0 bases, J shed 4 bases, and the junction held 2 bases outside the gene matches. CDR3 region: CASSQDIAGADTQYF. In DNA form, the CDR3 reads TGTGCCAGCAGCCAAGATATAGCGGGGGCAGATACGCAGTATTTT.

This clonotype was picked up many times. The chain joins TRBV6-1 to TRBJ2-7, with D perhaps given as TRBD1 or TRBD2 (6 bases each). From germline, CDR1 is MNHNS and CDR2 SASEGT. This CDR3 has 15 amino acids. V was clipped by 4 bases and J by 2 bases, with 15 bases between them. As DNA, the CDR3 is TGTGCCAGCAGTGGGGGGGCTTCACCGGCCTACGAGCAGTACTTC. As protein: CASSGGASPAYEQYF.

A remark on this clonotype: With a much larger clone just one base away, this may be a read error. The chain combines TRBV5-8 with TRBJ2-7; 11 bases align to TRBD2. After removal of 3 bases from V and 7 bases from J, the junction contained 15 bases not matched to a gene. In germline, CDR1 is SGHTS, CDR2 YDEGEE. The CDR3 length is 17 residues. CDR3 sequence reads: CASSYPSGRSSYNEQYF. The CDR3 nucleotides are TGTGCCAGCAGCTATCCTAGCGGGAGGAGCTCCTACAATGAGCAGTACTTC.

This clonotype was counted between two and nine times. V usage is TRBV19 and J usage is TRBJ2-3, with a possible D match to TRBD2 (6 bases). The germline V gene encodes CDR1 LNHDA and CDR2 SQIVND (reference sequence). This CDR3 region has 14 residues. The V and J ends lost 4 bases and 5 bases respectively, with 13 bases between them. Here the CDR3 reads CASSTGGAGDTQYF. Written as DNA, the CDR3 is TGTGCCAGTAGTACCGGAGGAGCGGGAGATACGCAGTATTTT.

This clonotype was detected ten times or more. CDR3 sequence (DNA): TGTGCCAGCAGTATTAAGACTAGCGCACACAATGAGCAGTTCTTC. Amino acids: CASSIKTSAHNEQFF. V gene TRBV2 combines with J gene TRBJ2-1; TRBD2 matches 8 bases. CDR1 SNHLY and CDR2 FYNNEI come from the germline V gene. CDR3 size: 15 residues. V was pared by 5 bases and J by 5 bases, with 8 bases of the junction left unmatched.

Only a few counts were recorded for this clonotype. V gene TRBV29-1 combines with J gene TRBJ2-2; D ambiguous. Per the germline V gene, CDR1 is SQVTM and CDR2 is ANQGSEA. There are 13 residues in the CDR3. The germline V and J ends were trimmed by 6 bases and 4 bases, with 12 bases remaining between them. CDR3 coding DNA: TGCAGCGTCCTTCCGGATGGCACCGGGGAGCTGTTTTTT. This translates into CSVLPDGTGELFF.

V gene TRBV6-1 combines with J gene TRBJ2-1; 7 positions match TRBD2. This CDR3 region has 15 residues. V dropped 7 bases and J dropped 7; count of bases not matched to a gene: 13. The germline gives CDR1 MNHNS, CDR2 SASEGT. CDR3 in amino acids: CASKILGLDFNEQFF. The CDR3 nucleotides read TGTGCCAGCAAAATTCTCGGACTAGACTTTAATGAGCAGTTCTTC.

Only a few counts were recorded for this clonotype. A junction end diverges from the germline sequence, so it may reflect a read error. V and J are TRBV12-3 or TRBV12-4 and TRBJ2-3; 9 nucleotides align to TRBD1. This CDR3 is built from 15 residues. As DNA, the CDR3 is TGTGCCGGCAGCGAGGACAGGGGCCGCACAGATACGCAGTATTTT. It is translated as CAGSEDRGRTDTQYF.

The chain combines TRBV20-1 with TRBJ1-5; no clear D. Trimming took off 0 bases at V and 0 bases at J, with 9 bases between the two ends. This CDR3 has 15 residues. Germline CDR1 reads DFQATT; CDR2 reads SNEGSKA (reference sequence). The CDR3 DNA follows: TGCAGTGCTAGAGATAGGGATTATAGCAATCAGCCCCAGCATTTT. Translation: CSARDRDYSNQPQHF.

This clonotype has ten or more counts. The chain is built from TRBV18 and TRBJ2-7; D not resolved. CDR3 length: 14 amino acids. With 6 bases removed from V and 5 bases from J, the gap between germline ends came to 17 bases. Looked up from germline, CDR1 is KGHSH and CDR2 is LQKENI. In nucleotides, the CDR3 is TGTGCCAGCTCGCCTTTGACAATTTCCGACGAGCAGTACTTC. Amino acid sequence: CASSPLTISDEQYF.

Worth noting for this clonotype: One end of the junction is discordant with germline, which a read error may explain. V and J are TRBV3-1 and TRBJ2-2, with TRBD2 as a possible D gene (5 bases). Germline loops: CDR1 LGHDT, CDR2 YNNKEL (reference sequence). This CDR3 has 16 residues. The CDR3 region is CASSRRRAFRAGELLF. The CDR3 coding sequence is TGTGCCAGCAGCCGTAGGCGCGCGTTTAGGGCCGGGGAGCTGCTTTTT.

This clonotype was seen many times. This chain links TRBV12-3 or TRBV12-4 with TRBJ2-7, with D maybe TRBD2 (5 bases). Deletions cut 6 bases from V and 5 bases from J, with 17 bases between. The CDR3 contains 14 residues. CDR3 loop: CASSTTSDRDEQYF. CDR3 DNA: TGTGCCAGCAGCACCACTAGTGACCGGGACGAGCAGTACTTC.